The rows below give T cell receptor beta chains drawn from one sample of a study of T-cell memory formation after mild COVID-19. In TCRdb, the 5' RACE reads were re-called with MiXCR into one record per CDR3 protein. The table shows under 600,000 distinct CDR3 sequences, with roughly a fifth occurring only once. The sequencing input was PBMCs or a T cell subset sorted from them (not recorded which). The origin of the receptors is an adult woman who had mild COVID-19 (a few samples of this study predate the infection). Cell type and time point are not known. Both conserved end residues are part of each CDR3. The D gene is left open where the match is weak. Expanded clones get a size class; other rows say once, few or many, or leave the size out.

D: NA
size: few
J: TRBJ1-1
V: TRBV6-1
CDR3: CASKTGRHLNTEAFF
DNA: TGTGCCAGCAAAACAGGTAGACACCTGAACACTGAAGCTTTCTTT

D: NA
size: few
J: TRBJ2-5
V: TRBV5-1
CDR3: CASSSGLDLVETQYF
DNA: TGCGCCAGCAGCTCGGGACTCGATCTCGTAGAGACCCAGTACTTC

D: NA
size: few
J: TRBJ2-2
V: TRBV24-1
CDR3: CATSARAFTGELFF
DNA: TGTGCCACCAGTGCCAGGGCCTTCACCGGGGAGCTGTTTTTT

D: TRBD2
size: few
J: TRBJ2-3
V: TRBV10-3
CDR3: CAISETSGRKTDTQYF
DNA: TGTGCCATCAGTGAGACTAGCGGGAGAAAAACAGATACGCAGTATTTT

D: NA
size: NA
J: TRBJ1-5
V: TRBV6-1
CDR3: CASSEEVSNQPQHF
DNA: TGTGCCAGCAGTGAAGAAGTTAGCAATCAGCCCCAGCATTTT

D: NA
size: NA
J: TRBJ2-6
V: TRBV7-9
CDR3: CASSYRTGNSGANVLTF
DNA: TGTGCCAGCAGCTATCGGACGGGCAACTCTGGGGCCAACGTCCTGACTTTC

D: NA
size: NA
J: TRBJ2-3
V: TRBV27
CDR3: CASSLAEGTDTQYF
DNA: TGTGCCAGCAGCTTAGCAGAGGGCACAGATACGCAGTATTTT

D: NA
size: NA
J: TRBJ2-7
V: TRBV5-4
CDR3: CASSLSTTAYEQYF
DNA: TGTGCCAGCAGCCTAAGCACGACAGCCTACGAGCAGTACTTC

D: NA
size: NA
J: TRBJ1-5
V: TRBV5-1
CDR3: CASRTGGDTHNQPQHF
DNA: TGCGCCAGCAGGACTGGGGGGGACACGCACAATCAGCCCCAGCATTTT

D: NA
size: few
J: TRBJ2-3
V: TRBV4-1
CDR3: CASSQEAGAYYVDTQYF
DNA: TGCGCCAGCAGCCAAGAGGCGGGGGCCTATTATGTGGATACGCAGTATTTT

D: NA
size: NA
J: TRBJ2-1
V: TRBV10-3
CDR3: CAISPAATSSYNEQFF
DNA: TGTGCCATCAGTCCAGCGGCGACCAGCTCCTACAATGAGCAGTTCTTC

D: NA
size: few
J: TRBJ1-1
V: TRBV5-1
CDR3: CASSLNYLGSLPATEAFF
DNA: TGCGCCAGCAGCTTGAATTATTTAGGGAGCTTGCCGGCGACTGAAGCTTTCTTT

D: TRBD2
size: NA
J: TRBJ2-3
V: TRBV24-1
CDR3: CATRSSGRSTDTQYF
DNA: TGTGCCACCCGATCTAGCGGGAGAAGCACAGATACGCAGTATTTT

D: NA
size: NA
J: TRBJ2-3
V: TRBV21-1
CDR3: CASSKTFGRTITDTQYF
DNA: TGTGCCAGCAGCAAGACCTTTGGGCGGACTATCACAGATACGCAGTATTTT

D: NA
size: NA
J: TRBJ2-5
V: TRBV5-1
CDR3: CASSLAGTRSSETQYF
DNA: TGCGCCAGCAGCTTGGCTGGGACCAGGTCGTCAGAGACCCAGTACTTC

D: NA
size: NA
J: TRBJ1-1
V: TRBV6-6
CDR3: CASGGTVNTEAFF
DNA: TGTGCCAGTGGCGGGACGGTGAACACTGAAGCTTTCTTT

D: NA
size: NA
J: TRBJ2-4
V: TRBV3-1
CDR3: CASSQGRGGKNIQYF
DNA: TGTGCCAGCAGCCAAGGCCGGGGAGGCAAAAACATTCAGTACTTC

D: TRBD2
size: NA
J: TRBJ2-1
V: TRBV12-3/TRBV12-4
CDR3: CASKIAGSSYNEQFF
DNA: TGTGCCAGCAAAATAGCGGGAAGCTCCTACAATGAGCAGTTCTTC

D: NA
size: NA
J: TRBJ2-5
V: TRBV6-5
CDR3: CASSSHRGETQYF
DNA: TGTGCCAGCAGTTCCCACCGGGGGGAGACCCAGTACTTC

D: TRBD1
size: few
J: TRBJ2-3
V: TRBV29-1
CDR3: CSVWTGADTQYF
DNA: TGCAGCGTTTGGACAGGCGCAGATACGCAGTATTTT

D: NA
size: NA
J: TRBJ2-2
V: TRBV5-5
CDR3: CASSLAPSTGELFF
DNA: TGTGCCAGCAGCTTGGCCCCATCCACCGGGGAGCTGTTTTTT

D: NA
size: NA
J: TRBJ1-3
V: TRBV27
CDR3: CASSPQYTAYSGNTIYF
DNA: TGTGCCAGCAGTCCGCAGTATACCGCCTACTCTGGAAACACCATATATTTT

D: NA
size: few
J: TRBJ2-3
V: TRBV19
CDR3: CASSTTVPLTDTQYF
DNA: TGTGCCAGTAGTACGACAGTCCCGCTCACAGATACGCAGTATTTT

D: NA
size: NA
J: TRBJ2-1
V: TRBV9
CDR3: CASSVDTYESRALYNEQFF
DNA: TGTGCCAGCAGCGTAGACACGTATGAATCCAGGGCTCTCTACAATGAGCAGTTCTTC

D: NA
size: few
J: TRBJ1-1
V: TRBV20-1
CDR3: CSAAEGGDTEAFF
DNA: TGCAGTGCCGCAGAGGGGGGGGACACTGAAGCTTTCTTT

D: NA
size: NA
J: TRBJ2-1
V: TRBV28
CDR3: CASSLRVRVNEQFF
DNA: TGTGCCAGCAGTTTACGCGTCAGGGTCAATGAGCAGTTCTTC

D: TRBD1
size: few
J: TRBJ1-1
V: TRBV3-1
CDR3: CASSQQGAMNTEAFF
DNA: TGTGCCAGCAGCCAACAGGGGGCCATGAACACTGAAGCTTTCTTT

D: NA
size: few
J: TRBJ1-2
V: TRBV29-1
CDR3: CSVERPGVEYGYTF
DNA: TGCAGCGTTGAACGTCCGGGGGTGGAGTATGGCTACACCTTC

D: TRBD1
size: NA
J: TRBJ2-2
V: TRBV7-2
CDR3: CASSYLTTGLNTGELFF
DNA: TGTGCCAGCAGCTACCTAACGACAGGGCTGAACACCGGGGAGCTGTTTTTT

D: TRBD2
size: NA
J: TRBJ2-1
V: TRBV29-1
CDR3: CSVVWRLAADNEQFF
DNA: TGCAGCGTTGTCTGGCGACTAGCGGCAGACAATGAGCAGTTCTTC

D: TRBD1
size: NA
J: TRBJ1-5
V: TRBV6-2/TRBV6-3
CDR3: CASSPRGRPGGNQPQHF
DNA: TGTGCCAGCAGTCCCAGGGGGCGACCCGGAGGGAATCAGCCCCAGCATTTT

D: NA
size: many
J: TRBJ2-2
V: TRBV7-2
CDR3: CASSLRNGELFF
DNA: TGTGCCAGCAGCCTCCGGAACGGGGAGCTGTTTTTT

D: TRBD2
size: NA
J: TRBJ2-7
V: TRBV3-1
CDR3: CASSRHMGRAGDSYEQYF
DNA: TGTGCCAGCAGCCGCCACATGGGAAGAGCGGGGGACTCCTACGAGCAGTACTTC

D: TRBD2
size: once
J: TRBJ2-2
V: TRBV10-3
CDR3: CATRTSDNTGELFF
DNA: TGTGCCACCCGGACTAGCGACAACACCGGGGAGCTGTTTTTT

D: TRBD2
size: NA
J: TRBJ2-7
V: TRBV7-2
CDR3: CASSLSGGRAHEQYF
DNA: TGTGCCAGCAGCTTATCCGGCGGGAGGGCCCACGAGCAGTACTTC

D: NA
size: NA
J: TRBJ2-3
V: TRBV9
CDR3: CASSVEAGTDTQYF
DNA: TGTGCCAGCAGCGTAGAAGCGGGCACAGATACGCAGTATTTT

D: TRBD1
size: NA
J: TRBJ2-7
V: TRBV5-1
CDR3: CASSFSQGAYEQYF
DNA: TGCGCCAGCAGCTTCTCACAGGGGGCTTACGAGCAGTACTTC

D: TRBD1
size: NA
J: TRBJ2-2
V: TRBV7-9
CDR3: CASSPHRRTGNTGELFF
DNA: TGTGCCAGCAGCCCCCACCGGCGGACAGGGAACACCGGGGAGCTGTTTTTT

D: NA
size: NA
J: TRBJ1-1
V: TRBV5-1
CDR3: CASSMGGNTEAFF
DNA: TGCGCCAGCAGCATGGGGGGGAACACTGAAGCTTTCTTT

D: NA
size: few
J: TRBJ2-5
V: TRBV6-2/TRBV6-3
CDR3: CASSYSQEVETQYF
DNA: TGTGCCAGCAGTTACTCCCAGGAGGTTGAGACCCAGTACTTC

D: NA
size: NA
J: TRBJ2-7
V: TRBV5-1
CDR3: CASRRDPEESYEQYF
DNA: TGCGCCAGCAGACGAGACCCAGAAGAATCCTACGAGCAGTACTTC

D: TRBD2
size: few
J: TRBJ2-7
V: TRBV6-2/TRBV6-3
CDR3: CASRRGGSPVEQYF
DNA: TGTGCCAGCAGGCGAGGCGGGAGTCCGGTCGAGCAGTACTTC

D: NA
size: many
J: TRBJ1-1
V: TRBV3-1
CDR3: CASSQAQTNTEAFF
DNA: TGTGCCAGCAGCCAAGCACAGACGAACACTGAAGCTTTCTTT

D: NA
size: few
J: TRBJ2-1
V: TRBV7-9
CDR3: CASSVVGGKSYNEQFF
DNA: TGTGCCAGCAGCGTCGTGGGGGGAAAGTCGTACAATGAGCAGTTCTTC

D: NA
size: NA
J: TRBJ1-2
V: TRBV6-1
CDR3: CASSLYTDRHLF
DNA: TGTGCCAGCAGCCTCTACACGGACCGCCACCTCTTC

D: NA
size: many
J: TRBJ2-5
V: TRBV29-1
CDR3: CSVEVAVGETQYF
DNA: TGCAGCGTTGAAGTAGCGGTCGGCGAGACCCAGTACTTC

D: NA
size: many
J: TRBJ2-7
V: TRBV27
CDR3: CASSLKLSYEQYF
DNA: TGTGCCAGCAGTTTAAAACTCTCCTACGAGCAGTACTTC

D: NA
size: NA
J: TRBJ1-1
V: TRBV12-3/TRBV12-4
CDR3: CASSLSTEREAFF
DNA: TGTGCCAGCAGTTTAAGTACCGAACGTGAAGCTTTCTTT

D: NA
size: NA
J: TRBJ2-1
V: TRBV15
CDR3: CATSRVKRATYNEQFF
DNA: TGTGCCACCAGCAGAGTTAAGCGGGCGACCTACAATGAGCAGTTCTTC

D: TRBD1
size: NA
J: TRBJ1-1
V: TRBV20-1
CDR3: CSASHLTGLLRTEAFF
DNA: TGCAGTGCTAGCCACCTGACAGGGCTATTGCGAACTGAAGCTTTCTTT

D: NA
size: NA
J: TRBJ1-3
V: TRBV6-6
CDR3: CATRIGNTIYF
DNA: TGTGCCACCCGGATAGGAAACACCATATATTTT

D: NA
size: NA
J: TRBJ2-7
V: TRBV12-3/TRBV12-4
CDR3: CASSLTGPPNEQYF
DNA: TGTGCCAGCAGTTTAACGGGCCCCCCAAACGAGCAGTACTTC

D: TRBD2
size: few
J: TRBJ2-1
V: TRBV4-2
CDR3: CASSQDWASGSSTLHNEQFF
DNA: TGTGCCAGCAGCCAAGACTGGGCTAGCGGGAGTAGCACACTCCACAATGAGCAGTTCTTC

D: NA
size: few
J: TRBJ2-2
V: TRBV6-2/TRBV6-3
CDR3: CASKAWTANTGELFF
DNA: TGTGCCAGCAAAGCTTGGACAGCGAACACCGGGGAGCTGTTTTTT

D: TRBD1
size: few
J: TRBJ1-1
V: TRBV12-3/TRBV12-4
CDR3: CASSYFRQGAEAFF
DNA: TGTGCCAGCAGCTATTTCCGGCAGGGGGCTGAAGCTTTCTTT

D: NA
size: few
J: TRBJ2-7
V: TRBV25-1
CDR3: CAIRDRYEQYF
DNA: TGTGCCATCAGAGACAGATACGAGCAGTACTTC

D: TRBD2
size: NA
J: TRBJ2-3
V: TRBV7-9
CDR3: CASSSPTSGVTDTQYF
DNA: TGTGCCAGCAGCTCACCGACTAGCGGGGTGACAGATACGCAGTATTTT